This entry is about one T cell receptor beta chain. Its recognized antigen is unknown. Base qualities were left out, and no much larger clone turns up one base away. The sample comes from a study of blood T cell repertoires in COVID-19 (TCRdb year 2020). Looking at the study overall: Samples from collaborators originated in the United States, Italy and Spain and spanned both the acute and convalescent phases of COVID-19. The samples were drawn from the first 160 participants of the ongoing ImmuneRACE study and from roughly 1,300 subjects provided by 6 global collaborators. The repertoires were made available in a free public database intended to serve as a resource for research on the immune response to SARS-CoV-2. Where available, HLA class I and class II types were obtained from metadata supplied by the sample provider rather than from assay-based typing. Subjects who had been exposed to COVID-19, were actively infected with it, or had recovered from it provided the deeply sampled blood TCRbeta repertoires that made up the dataset. A de-identified subject ID, COVID-19 status, age in years and sex were almost always included in the sample metadata. The material from the prospective study consisted of cDNA or gDNA derived from T cells, B-cell-depleted T cells, or PBMCs. The full study reports these points: Clinical and demographic metadata were provided uncurated, with the amount varying by source and participant.

TCRbeta CDR3 regions were amplified from genomic DNA by means of the immunoSEQ Assay, a bias-controlled multiplex PCR. Regarding the original processing steps: The number of nucleated cells in each sample was estimated by amplification of reference gene primers within the assay. Sequence reads were collapsed and filtered to measure the absolute abundance of every unique TCRbeta CDR3 rearrangement. For each sample, productive Simpson clonality was calculated as the square root of Simpson's diversity index over productive rearrangements. As stored in TCRdb, this immuneACCESS dataset retains in-frame rearrangements with V and J assigned. A fraction of the clones does not appear; measured against another copy, unresolved V genes explain less than half of the discrepancy, and the remainder lacks a known reason. V, J and clone size reflect that table, while D and trimming were determined from the DNA. The table for this sample lists tens of thousands of clones; more than 65% of them were counted only once. In total, the top ten clones hold 11% to 15% of the sample.

In the germline V gene, CDR1 corresponds to MDHEN and CDR2 to SYDVKM. There are 15 amino acids in the CDR3, from cysteine to phenylalanine inclusive. CDR3 DNA is the only sequence kept; it has 45 bases, read in frame from the first base. V was cut back by 3 bases and J by 0 bases, leaving a gap of 9 bases between them. Each collaborating institution followed its own protocols to collect whole blood in K2EDTA tubes. For TCRbeta analysis, collaborator samples were shipped as frozen whole blood, as isolated PBMCs, or as DNA extracted from either sample type. The sequenced sample was peripheral blood. This sequence was found in a human donor in a cohort sampled during active COVID-19. The chain links TRBV28 with TRBJ2-1, and possibly TRBD2, on 6 matching bases. The sequence in DNA is TGTGCCAGCAGTTTTAGCGGTCGCTCCTACAATGAGCAGTTCTTC. Its amino acids are CASSFSGRSYNEQFF.